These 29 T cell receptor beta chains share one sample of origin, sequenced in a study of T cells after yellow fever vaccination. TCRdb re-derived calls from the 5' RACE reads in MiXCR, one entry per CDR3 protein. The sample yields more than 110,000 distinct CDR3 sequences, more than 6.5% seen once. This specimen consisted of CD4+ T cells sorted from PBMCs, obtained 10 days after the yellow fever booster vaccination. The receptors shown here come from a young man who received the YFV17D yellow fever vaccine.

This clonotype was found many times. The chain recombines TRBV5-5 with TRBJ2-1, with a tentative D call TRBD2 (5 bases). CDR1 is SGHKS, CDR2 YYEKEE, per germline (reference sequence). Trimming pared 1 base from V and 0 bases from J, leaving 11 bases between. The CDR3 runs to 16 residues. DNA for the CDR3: TGTGCCAGCAGCTTGCAATGGGAGACCTCCTACAATGAGCAGTTCTTC. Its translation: CASSLQWETSYNEQFF.

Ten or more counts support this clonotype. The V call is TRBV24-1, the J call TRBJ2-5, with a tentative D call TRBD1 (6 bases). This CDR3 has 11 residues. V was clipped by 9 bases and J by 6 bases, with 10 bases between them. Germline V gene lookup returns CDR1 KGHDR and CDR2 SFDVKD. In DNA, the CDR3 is TGTGCCACCGAACAGGGACAGACCCAGTACTTC. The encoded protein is CATEQGQTQYF.

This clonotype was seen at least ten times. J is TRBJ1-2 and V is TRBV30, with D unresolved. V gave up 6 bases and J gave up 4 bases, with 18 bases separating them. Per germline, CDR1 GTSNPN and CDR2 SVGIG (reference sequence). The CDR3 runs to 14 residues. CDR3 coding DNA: TGTGCCTGCCCCCTTCGATGGCAAGGCTATGGCTACACCTTC. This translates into CACPLRWQGYGYTF. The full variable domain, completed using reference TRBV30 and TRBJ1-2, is SQTIHQWPATLVQPVGSPLSLECTVEGTSNPNLYWYRQAAGRGLQLLFYSVGIGQISSEVPQNLSASRPQDRQFILSSKKLLLSDSGFYLCACPLRWQGYGYTFGSGTRLTVV.

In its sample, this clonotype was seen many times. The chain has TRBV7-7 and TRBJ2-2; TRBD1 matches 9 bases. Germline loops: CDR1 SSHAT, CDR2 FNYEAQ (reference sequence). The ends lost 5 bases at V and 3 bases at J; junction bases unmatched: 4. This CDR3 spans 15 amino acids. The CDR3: CASSQRQGDTGELFF. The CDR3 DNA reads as TGTGCCAGCAGCCAAAGACAGGGGGACACCGGGGAGCTGTTTTTT.

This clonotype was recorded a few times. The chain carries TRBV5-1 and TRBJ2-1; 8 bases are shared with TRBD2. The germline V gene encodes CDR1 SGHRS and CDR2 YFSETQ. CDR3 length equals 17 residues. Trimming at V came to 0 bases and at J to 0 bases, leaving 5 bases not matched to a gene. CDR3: CASSLGVSGSSYNEQFF. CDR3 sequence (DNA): TGCGCCAGCAGCTTGGGGGTCAGCGGGAGCTCCTACAATGAGCAGTTCTTC.

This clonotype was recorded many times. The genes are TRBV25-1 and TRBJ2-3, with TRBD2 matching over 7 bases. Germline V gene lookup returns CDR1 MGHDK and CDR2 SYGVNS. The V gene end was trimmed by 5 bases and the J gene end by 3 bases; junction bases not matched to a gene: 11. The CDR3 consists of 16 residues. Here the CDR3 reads CASSLVAGEGTDTQYF. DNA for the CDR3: TGTGCCAGCAGTTTGGTGGCGGGAGAGGGGACAGATACGCAGTATTTT.

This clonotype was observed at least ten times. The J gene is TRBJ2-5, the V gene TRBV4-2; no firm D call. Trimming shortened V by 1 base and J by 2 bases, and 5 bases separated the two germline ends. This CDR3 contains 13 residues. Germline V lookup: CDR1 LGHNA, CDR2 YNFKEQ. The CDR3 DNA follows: TGTGCCAGCAGCCAAGCACAGCAAGAGACCCAGTACTTC. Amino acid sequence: CASSQAQQETQYF.

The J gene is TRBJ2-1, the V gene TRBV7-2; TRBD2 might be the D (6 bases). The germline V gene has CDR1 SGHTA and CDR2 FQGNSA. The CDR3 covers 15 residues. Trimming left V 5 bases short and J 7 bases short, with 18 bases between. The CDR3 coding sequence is TGTGCCAGCAGCCCCGTAGGGGCCGGAGGGAATGAGCAGTTCTTC. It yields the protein CASSPVGAGGNEQFF. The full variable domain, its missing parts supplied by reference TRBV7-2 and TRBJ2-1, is GAGVSQSPSNKVTEKGKDVELRCDPISGHTALYWYRQSLGQGLEFLIYFQGNSAPDKSGLPSDRFSAERTGGSVSTLTIQRTQQEDSAVYLCASSPVGAGGNEQFFGPGTRLTVL.

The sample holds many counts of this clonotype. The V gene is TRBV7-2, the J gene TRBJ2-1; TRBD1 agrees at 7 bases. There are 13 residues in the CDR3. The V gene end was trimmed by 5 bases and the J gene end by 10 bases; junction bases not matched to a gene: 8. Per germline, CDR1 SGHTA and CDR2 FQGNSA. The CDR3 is CASSVNRGWEQFF. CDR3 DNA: TGTGCCAGCAGCGTAAACAGGGGTTGGGAGCAGTTCTTC.

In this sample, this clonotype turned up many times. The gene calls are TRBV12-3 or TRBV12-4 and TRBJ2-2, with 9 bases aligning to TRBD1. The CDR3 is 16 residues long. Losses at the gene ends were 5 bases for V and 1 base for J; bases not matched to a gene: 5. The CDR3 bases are TGTGCCAGCAGTCTCGGGACAGGGATGAACACCGGGGAGCTGTTTTTT. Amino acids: CASSLGTGMNTGELFF.

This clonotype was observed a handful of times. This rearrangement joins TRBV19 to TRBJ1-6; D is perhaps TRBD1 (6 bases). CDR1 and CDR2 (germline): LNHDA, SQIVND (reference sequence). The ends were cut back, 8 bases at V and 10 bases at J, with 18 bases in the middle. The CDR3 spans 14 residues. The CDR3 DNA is TGTGCCAGTGATCCCACAGGGAATCGCTCACCCCTCCACTTT. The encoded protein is CASDPTGNRSPLHF.

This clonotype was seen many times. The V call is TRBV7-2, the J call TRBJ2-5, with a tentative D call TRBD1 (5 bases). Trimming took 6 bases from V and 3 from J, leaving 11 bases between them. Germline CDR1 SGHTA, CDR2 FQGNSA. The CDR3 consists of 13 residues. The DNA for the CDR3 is TGTGCCAGCAGTTTCGGCAGGGAAGAGACCCAGTACTTC. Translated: CASSFGREETQYF.

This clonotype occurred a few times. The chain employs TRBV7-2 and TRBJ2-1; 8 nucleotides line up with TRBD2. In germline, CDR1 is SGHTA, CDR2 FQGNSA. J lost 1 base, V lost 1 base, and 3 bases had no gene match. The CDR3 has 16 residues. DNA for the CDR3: TGTGCCAGCAGCTTAGGGCCGGGGGGGTCCTACAATGAGCAGTTCTTC. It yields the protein CASSLGPGGSYNEQFF.

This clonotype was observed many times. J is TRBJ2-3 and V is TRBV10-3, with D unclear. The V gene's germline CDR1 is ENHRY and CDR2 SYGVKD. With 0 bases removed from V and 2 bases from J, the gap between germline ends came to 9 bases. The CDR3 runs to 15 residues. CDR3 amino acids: CAISESDSLTDTQYF. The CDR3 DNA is TGTGCCATCAGTGAGTCAGACTCTCTCACAGATACGCAGTATTTT.

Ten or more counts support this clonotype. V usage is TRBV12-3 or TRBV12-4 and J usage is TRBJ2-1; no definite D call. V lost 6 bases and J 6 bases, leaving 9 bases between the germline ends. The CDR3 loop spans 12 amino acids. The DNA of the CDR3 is TGTGCCAGCAGCCTAGGAATCAATGAGCAGTTCTTC. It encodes CASSLGINEQFF.

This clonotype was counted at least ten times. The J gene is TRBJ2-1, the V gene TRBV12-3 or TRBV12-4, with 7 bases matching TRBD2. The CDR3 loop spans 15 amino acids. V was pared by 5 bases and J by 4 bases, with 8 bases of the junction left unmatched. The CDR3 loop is CASSRGAGAYNEQFF. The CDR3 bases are TGTGCCAGCAGTAGAGGGGCGGGAGCTTACAATGAGCAGTTCTTC.

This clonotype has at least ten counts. CDR3 DNA sequence: TGCGCCAGCAGCCGTCCTGAGGGGGGATATGAGACCCAGTACTTC. It translates to CASSRPEGGYETQYF. The chain couples TRBV5-1 to TRBJ2-5; tentatively, D is TRBD1 or TRBD2 (6 bases each). V was clipped by 4 bases and J by 5 bases, with 18 bases between them. There are 15 residues in the CDR3. Per germline, CDR1 SGHRS and CDR2 YFSETQ. The full variable domain, its missing parts supplied by reference TRBV5-1 and TRBJ2-5, is KAGVTQTPRYLIKTRGQQVTLSCSPISGHRSVSWYQQTPGQGLQFLFEYFSETQRNKGNFPGRFSGRQFSNSRSEMNVSTLELGDSALYLCASSRPEGGYETQYFGPGTRLLVL.

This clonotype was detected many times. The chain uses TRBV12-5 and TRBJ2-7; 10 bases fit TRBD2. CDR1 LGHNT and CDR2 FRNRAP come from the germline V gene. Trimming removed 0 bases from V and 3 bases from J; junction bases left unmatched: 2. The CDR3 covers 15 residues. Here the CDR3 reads CASGLVRTSGYEQYF. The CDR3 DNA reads TGTGCTAGTGGTTTGGTACGGACTAGCGGCTACGAGCAGTACTTC.

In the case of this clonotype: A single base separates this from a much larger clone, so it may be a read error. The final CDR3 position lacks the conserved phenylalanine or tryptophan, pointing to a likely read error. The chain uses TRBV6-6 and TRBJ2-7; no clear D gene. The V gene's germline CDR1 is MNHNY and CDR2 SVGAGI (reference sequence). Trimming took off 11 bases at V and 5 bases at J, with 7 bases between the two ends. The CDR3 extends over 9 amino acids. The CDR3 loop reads CAPWDEQYS. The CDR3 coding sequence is TGTGCCCCCTGGGACGAGCAGTACTCC.

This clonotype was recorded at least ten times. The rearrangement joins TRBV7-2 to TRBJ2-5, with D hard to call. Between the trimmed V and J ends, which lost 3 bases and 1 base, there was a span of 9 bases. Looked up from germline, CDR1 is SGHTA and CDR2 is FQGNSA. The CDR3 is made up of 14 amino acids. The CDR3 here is CASSLILGQETQYF. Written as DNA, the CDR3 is TGTGCCAGCAGCTTGATTCTCGGCCAAGAGACCCAGTACTTC.

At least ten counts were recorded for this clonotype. CDR3 residues: CASSLASGSPTDTQYF. The CDR3 nucleotides read TGTGCCAGCAGCTTAGCTAGCGGGAGCCCCACAGATACGCAGTATTTT. The rearrangement joins TRBV7-2 to TRBJ2-3; 9 bases line up with TRBD2. Germline V gene sequence: CDR1 SGHTA, CDR2 FQGNSA. This CDR3 has 16 amino acids. The trim removed 0 bases at V and 2 bases at J, leaving 3 bases unmatched. Full variable domain (rest looked up from reference TRBV7-2 and TRBJ2-3): GAGVSQSPSNKVTEKGKDVELRCDPISGHTALYWYRQSLGQGLEFLIYFQGNSAPDKSGLPSDRFSAERTGGSVSTLTIQRTQQEDSAVYLCASSLASGSPTDTQYFGPGTRLTVL.

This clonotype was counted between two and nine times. Here the CDR3 reads CASSFGGGKDTQYF. The CDR3 coding sequence is TGTGCCAGCAGCTTTGGCGGAGGGAAAGATACGCAGTATTTT. This chain connects TRBV7-2 to TRBJ2-3; the D gene is possibly TRBD2 (6 bases). V was trimmed by 3 bases and J by 5 bases, leaving 12 bases between them. Germline CDR1 SGHTA, CDR2 FQGNSA. CDR3 length equals 14 residues.

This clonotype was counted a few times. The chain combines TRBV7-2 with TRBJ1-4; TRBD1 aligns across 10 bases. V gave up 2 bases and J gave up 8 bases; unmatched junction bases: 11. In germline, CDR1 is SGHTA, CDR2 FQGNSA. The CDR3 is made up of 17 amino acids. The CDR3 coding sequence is TGTGCCAGCAGCTTACAGCCGGGGACAGGGGCCGGAGAAAAACTGTTTTTT. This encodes CASSLQPGTGAGEKLFF.

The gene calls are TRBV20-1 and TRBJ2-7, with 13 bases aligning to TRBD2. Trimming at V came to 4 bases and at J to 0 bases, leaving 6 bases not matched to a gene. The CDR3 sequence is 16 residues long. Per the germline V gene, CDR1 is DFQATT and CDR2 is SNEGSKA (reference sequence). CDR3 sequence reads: CSAIPGLAGSSYEQYF. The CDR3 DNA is TGCAGTGCTATTCCGGGACTAGCGGGAAGCTCCTACGAGCAGTACTTC.

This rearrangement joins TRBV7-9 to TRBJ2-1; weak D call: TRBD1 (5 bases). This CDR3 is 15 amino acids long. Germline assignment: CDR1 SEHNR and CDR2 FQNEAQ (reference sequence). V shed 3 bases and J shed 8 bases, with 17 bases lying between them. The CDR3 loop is CASSFDSPRPHEQFF. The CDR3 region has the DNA TGTGCCAGCAGCTTCGACAGCCCCCGACCCCATGAGCAGTTCTTC. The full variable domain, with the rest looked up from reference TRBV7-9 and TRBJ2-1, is DTGVSQNPRHKITKRGQNVTFRCDPISEHNRLYWYRQTLGQGPEFLTYFQNEAQLEKSRLLSDRFSAERPKGSFSTLEIQRTEQGDSAMYLCASSFDSPRPHEQFFGPGTRLTVL.

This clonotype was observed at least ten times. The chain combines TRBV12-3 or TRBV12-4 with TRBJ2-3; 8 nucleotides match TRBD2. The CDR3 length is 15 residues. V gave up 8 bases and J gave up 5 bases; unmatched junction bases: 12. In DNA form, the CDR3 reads TGTGCCAGCGCCCGGGAGGGCCGGGGGATAGATACGCAGTATTTT. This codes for CASAREGRGIDTQYF.

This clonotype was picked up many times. This CDR3 is CASSRDRTARGYTF. Here the CDR3 DNA reads TGTGCCAGCAGCCGCGACAGAACTGCTAGGGGCTACACCTTC. The chain links TRBV3-1 to TRBJ1-2, with a weak D call TRBD1 (5 bases). Between the trimmed V and J ends, which lost 4 bases and 8 bases, there was a span of 17 bases. This CDR3 comprises 14 residues. The germline gives CDR1 LGHDT, CDR2 YNNKEL (reference sequence).

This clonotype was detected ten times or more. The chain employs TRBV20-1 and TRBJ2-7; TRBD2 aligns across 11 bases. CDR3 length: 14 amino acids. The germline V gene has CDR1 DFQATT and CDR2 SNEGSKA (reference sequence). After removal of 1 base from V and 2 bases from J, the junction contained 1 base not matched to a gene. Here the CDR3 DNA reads TGCAGTGCTAGAGGACTAGCGGGACCCTACGAGCAGTACTTC. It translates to CSARGLAGPYEQYF.

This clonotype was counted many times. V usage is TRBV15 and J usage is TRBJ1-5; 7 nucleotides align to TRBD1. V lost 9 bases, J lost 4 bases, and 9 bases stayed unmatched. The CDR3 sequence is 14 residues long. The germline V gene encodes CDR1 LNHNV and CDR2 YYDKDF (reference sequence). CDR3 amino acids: CATRPGTANQPQHF. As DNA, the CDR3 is TGTGCCACTAGACCCGGGACAGCTAATCAGCCCCAGCATTTT. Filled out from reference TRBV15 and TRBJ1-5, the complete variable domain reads DAMVIQNPRYQVTQFGKPVTLSCSQTLNHNVMYWYQQKSSQAPKLLFHYYDKDFNNEADTPDNFQSRRPNTSFCFLDIRSPGLGDTAMYLCATRPGTANQPQHFGDGTRLSIL.